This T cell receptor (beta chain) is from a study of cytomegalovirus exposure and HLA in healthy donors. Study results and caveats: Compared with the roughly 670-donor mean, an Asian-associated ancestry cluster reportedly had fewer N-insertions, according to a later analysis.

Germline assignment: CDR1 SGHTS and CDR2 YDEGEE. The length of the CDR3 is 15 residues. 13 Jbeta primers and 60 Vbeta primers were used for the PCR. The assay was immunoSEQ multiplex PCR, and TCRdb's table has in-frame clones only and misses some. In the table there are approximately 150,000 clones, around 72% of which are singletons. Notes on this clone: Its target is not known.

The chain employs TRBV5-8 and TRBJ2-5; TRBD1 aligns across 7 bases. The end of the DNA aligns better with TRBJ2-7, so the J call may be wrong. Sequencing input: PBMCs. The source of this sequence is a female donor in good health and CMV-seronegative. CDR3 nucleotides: TGTGCCAGCAGCTCCTCCGGGACAGACTCCTACGAGCAGTACTTC. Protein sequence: CASSSSGTDSYEQYF.